The present TCR beta chain was sequenced within a study of technical replicates of blood from several donors. TCRdb's copy holds only in-frame clones and misses some; the assay was immunoSEQ multiplex PCR. The data show tens of thousands of clones, around 92% seen once. CDR1 SNHLY and CDR2 FYNNEI come from the germline V gene. This CDR3 has 15 amino acids. V lost 4 bases to trimming and J lost 9 bases; unmatched junction nucleotides: 11. Specimen: PBMCs. This sequence was found in a human donor in good health. Some clones in this sample may be carry-over from other donors' samples. The chain recombines TRBV2 with TRBJ2-2; 7 nucleotides line up with TRBD1. CDR3 sequence: CASSVSGTDERELFF. CDR3 in DNA: TGTGCCAGCAGTGTTTCCGGGACAGACGAGAGGGAGCTGTTTTTT.